The 21 T cell receptor beta chains reported below all come from one sample, sequenced in a study of T cell responses to AZD1222 COVID-19 vaccine. Assay: immunoSEQ multiplex PCR; the TCRdb copy retains only in-frame clones and omits some. This table has approximately 120,000 clones, around 90% appearing once. This specimen was peripheral blood, taken on day 0 of AZD1222 vaccination. The receptors were sampled from an adult in good health.

The chain recombines TRBV18 with TRBJ2-1; 9 nucleotides line up with TRBD2. Germline V lookup: CDR1 KGHSH, CDR2 LQKENI. The V segment lost 6 bases and the J segment 9 bases; nucleotides outside the gene matches: 9. CDR3 size: 14 residues. The CDR3 DNA sequence: TGTGCCAGCTCCCCCCCCGGCGGGAGGGGTGAGCAGTTCTTC. Amino acid sequence: CASSPPGGRGEQFF.

The rearrangement joins TRBV28 to TRBJ2-3; TRBD2 agrees at 13 bases. With V trimmed by 6 bases and J by 4 bases, 10 bases remained unmatched. CDR1 and CDR2 (germline): MDHEN, SYDVKM. The CDR3 extends over 17 amino acids. The CDR3 nucleotides are TGTGCCAGCAGCAATCAACTTACTAGCGGGGGGGCAGATACGCAGTATTTT. This encodes CASSNQLTSGGADTQYF.

J is TRBJ1-6 and V is TRBV10-2, with D perhaps matching TRBD1 (6 bases). Germline lookup yields CDR1 WSHSY and CDR2 SAAADI. The ends were cut back, 6 bases at V and 7 bases at J, with 13 bases in the middle. The CDR3 runs 14 residues. The CDR3 DNA follows: TGCGCCAGCAGCTCACAGGGTAGAAATTCACCCCTCCACTTT. Protein: CASSSQGRNSPLHF.

This chain connects TRBV15 to TRBJ2-1, with D perhaps TRBD1 (6 bases). Trimming removed 6 bases at V and 4 bases at J, with 16 bases between. The CDR3 length is 15 residues. Germline lookup yields CDR1 LNHNV and CDR2 YYDKDF (reference sequence). CDR3 sequence: CATRLARGLYNEQFF. The CDR3 DNA reads as TGTGCCACCAGGCTCGCCAGGGGCCTTTACAATGAGCAGTTCTTC.

The chain recombines TRBV12-5 with TRBJ2-5; D gene unclear. The CDR3 has 13 residues. CDR1 is LGHNT and CDR2 is FRNRAP in the germline V gene. Trimming stripped 4 bases from V and 5 bases from J, with 11 bases between. CDR3 sequence: CASGSSNEETQYF. In DNA form, the CDR3 reads TGTGCTAGTGGTTCATCAAACGAGGAGACCCAGTACTTC. The entire variable domain, with the rest obtained from reference TRBV12-5 and TRBJ2-5, is as follows: DARVTQTPRHKVTEMGQEVTMRCQPILGHNTVFWYRQTMMQGLELLAYFRNRAPLDDSGMPKDRFSAEMPDATLATLKIQPSEPRDSAVYFCASGSSNEETQYFGPGTRLLVL.

The rearrangement links TRBV19 to TRBJ1-5; 8 positions match TRBD1. The CDR3 covers 14 residues. After removal of 5 bases from V and 9 bases from J, the junction contained 9 bases not matched to a gene. CDR1 is LNHDA, CDR2 SQIVND, per germline (reference sequence). CDR3 nucleotide sequence: TGTGCCAGTAGTCGCGGACAGGGCGGACGGCCCCAGCATTTT. It codes for CASSRGQGGRPQHF.

The genes are TRBV19 and TRBJ2-7, with 9 nucleotides matching TRBD1. Losses at the gene ends were 10 bases for V and 3 bases for J; bases not matched to a gene: 13. CDR1 and CDR2 from the germline V gene are LNHDA and SQIVND (reference sequence). The CDR3 spans 15 residues. DNA for the CDR3: TGTGCCACGTCCCGGGACAGGGAGTGGGGCTACGAGCAGTACTTC. Translating it yields CATSRDREWGYEQYF.

This rearrangement joins TRBV7-6 to TRBJ2-5; D is unclear. From germline, CDR1 is SGHVS and CDR2 FNYEAQ. The V and J ends lost 5 bases and 2 bases respectively, with 12 bases between them. The CDR3 runs to 14 residues. In DNA, the CDR3 is TGTGCCAGCAGCCCATTTTCAGCTCAAGAGACCCAGTACTTC. It is translated as CASSPFSAQETQYF. Using reference TRBV7-6 and TRBJ2-5 for the parts outside the CDR3, the full variable domain is GAGVSQSPRYKVTKRGQDVALRCDPISGHVSLYWYRQALGQGPEFLTYFNYEAQQDKSGLPNDRFSAERPEGSISTLTIQRTEQRDSAMYRCASSPFSAQETQYFGPGTRLLVL.

The chain links TRBV6-2 or TRBV6-3 to TRBJ1-2, with 10 nucleotides matching TRBD1. V gave up 2 bases and J gave up 8 bases; unmatched junction bases: 11. Germline CDR1 reads MNHEY; CDR2 reads SVGEGT. The CDR3 loop spans 16 amino acids. The CDR3: CASSYLPGQGQGGYTF. In DNA form, the CDR3 reads TGTGCCAGCAGTTACCTTCCGGGACAGGGACAGGGGGGCTACACCTTC.

V and J are TRBV30 and TRBJ2-5; D call uncertain. Germline CDR1 is GTSNPN and CDR2 is SVGIG (reference sequence). Trimming shortened V by 4 bases and J by 0 bases, and 9 bases separated the two germline ends. This CDR3 has 13 amino acids. The CDR3 loop is CAWTAKNQETQYF. The DNA of the CDR3 is TGTGCCTGGACTGCAAAAAACCAAGAGACCCAGTACTTC. Variable domain in full (rest from reference TRBV30 and TRBJ2-5): SQTIHQWPATLVQPVGSPLSLECTVEGTSNPNLYWYRQAAGRGLQLLFYSVGIGQISSEVPQNLSASRPQDRQFILSSKKLLLSDSGFYLCAWTAKNQETQYFGPGTRLLVL.

V and J are TRBV27 and TRBJ2-2; D is ambiguous. Germline CDR1 and CDR2: MNHEY and SMNVEV (reference sequence). Trimming removed 1 base from V and 1 base from J, with 16 bases in between. The CDR3 totals 18 residues. The CDR3 is CASSLFAWSDLNTGELFF. The CDR3 DNA reads TGTGCCAGCAGTTTATTCGCATGGTCGGATTTGAACACCGGGGAGCTGTTTTTT.

The V and J genes are TRBV27 and TRBJ2-7; 9 nucleotides align to TRBD1. The germline CDR1 and CDR2 sequences are MNHEY and SMNVEV (reference sequence). With V trimmed by 4 bases and J by 5 bases, 6 bases remained unmatched. This CDR3 is 14 amino acids long. CDR3 sequence reads: CASSSGQGTHEQYF. CDR3 bases: TGTGCCAGCAGTTCCGGACAGGGGACCCACGAGCAGTACTTC.

The J gene is TRBJ2-5, the V gene TRBV18, with unresolved D. CDR1 is KGHSH, CDR2 LQKENI, per germline. The CDR3 has 14 amino acids. Trimming left V 0 bases short and J 5 bases short, with 10 bases between. The CDR3: CASSPPEHLETQYF. The DNA for the CDR3 is TGTGCCAGCTCACCACCAGAGCATTTGGAGACCCAGTACTTC.

The V and J genes are TRBV25-1 and TRBJ1-3, with 10 bases aligning to TRBD1. CDR1 is MGHDK and CDR2 is SYGVNS in the germline V gene. This CDR3 is built from 17 residues. Unmatched junction bases numbered 7, after V lost 3 bases and J lost 2 bases. The CDR3 reads CASSDVSGQGAGNTIYF. CDR3 coding DNA: TGTGCCAGCAGTGATGTTTCCGGACAGGGGGCTGGAAACACCATATATTTT.

The chain recombines TRBV7-3 with TRBJ1-5; 9 nucleotides match TRBD1. V dropped 4 bases and J dropped 0; count of bases not matched to a gene: 10. Germline V gene lookup returns CDR1 SGHTA and CDR2 FQGTGA. CDR3 length equals 18 residues. CDR3 amino acids: CASSSGTGTPYSNQPQHF. The CDR3 nucleotides read TGTGCCAGCAGCTCGGGGACAGGGACTCCTTATAGCAATCAGCCCCAGCATTTT.

The chain is built from TRBV11-2 and TRBJ2-1, with D hard to call. V was shortened by 5 bases and J by 3 bases, with 8 bases between the two germline ends. Germline V gives CDR1 SGHAT, CDR2 FQNNGV. The CDR3 has 13 amino acids. CDR3 sequence: CASSNLNYNEQFF. CDR3 bases: TGTGCCAGCAGCAACCTCAACTACAATGAGCAGTTCTTC.

The V and J genes are TRBV27 and TRBJ2-2; no reliable D call. The CDR3 is made up of 12 amino acids. Per germline, CDR1 MNHEY and CDR2 SMNVEV (reference sequence). Trimming removed 8 bases from V and 6 bases from J, with 10 bases in between. The CDR3 bases are TGTGCCAGCCAAGGGTGGGCCGGGGAGCTGTTTTTT. Translating it yields CASQGWAGELFF.

J is TRBJ2-7 and V is TRBV19; 8 nucleotides line up with TRBD1. This CDR3 spans 13 amino acids. J lost 3 bases, V lost 8 bases, and 6 bases had no gene match. Germline V gene data show CDR1 as LNHDA and CDR2 as SQIVND (reference sequence). CDR3 bases: TGTGCCAGTGGGACAGGTTATAACTACGAGCAGTACTTC. Its translation: CASGTGYNYEQYF.

V is TRBV5-1 and J is TRBJ1-1; TRBD1 might be the D (5 bases). Germline V gene sequence: CDR1 SGHRS, CDR2 YFSETQ. Trimming removed 4 bases from V and 0 bases from J, with 13 bases in between. The CDR3 has 15 residues. In DNA form, the CDR3 reads TGCGCCAGCAGCCAGGCATGGGGCCTGAACACTGAAGCTTTCTTT. Amino acids: CASSQAWGLNTEAFF.

Here the CDR3 reads CASSRPGRNTEAFF. The CDR3 region has the DNA TGTGCCAGCAGCCGTCCAGGGAGGAACACTGAAGCTTTCTTT. This chain uses TRBV14 with TRBJ1-1, with D tentatively TRBD1 (5 bases). V lost 4 bases to trimming and J lost 1 base, with 10 bases between them. The CDR3 spans 14 residues. Germline CDR1 reads SGHDN; CDR2 reads FVKESK.

This clone was counted between two and nine times. The V gene is TRBV3-1 (or the pseudogene TRBV3-2), the J gene TRBJ1-6; 8 bases map to TRBD1. V shed 7 bases and J 5 bases; nucleotides not matched to a gene: 10. CDR3 size: 16 residues. Germline V CDR1 and CDR2: LGHDT, YNNKEL (reference sequence). The CDR3, as DNA: TGTGCCAGCACTGCGTCCGGGGGACAGGATAATTCACCCCTCCACTTT. It encodes CASTASGGQDNSPLHF.